The entry below gives a single TCR beta chain sequence along with its context. The data were obtained in a study of T cell changes during pregnancy in multiple sclerosis. Germline V gives CDR1 SGHTA, CDR2 FQGNSA. There are 17 residues in the CDR3. Trimming removed 5 bases from V and 0 bases from J; junction bases left unmatched: 11. TCRdb keeps only in-frame clones here, not all; method: immunoSEQ multiplex PCR. The table includes some 73,000 clones, roughly 92% detected once. The receptor's source is a female donor in good health, enrolled as a control in a pregnancy study. The chain employs TRBV7-2 and TRBJ2-7, with 9 bases matching TRBD2. This sample comprised peripheral blood, obtained in the third trimester of pregnancy. The DNA for the CDR3 is TGTGCCAGCAGCATAGGACTAGCGCCTTTTAGCTCCTACGAGCAGTACTTC. Its protein is CASSIGLAPFSSYEQYF.